These 13 T cell receptor beta chains were all obtained from the same sample, sequenced in a study of OX40 agonist ivuxolimab in advanced cancers. Assay used: immunoSEQ multiplex PCR; TCRdb lists only in-frame clones, some missing. The sample shows about 53,000 clones, 70% to 90% of them seen only once. The specimen comprised CD4+ or CD8+ T cells sorted from blood, sampled in a trial of the OX40 agonist ivuxolimab. These receptors were obtained from an adult with an advanced solid tumor such as melanoma, head and neck, liver or kidney cancer.

This chain links TRBV28 with TRBJ2-4; possibly TRBD1 or TRBD2 for D (6 bases each). The length of the CDR3 is 15 residues. Germline V gene lookup returns CDR1 MDHEN and CDR2 SYDVKM. V lost 4 bases, J lost 4 bases, and 14 bases lay in between. CDR3 region: CASSSEGGPKNIQYF. In DNA form, the CDR3 reads TGTGCCAGCAGTTCCGAGGGGGGCCCAAAAAACATTCAGTACTTC. The full variable domain, its missing parts supplied by reference TRBV28 and TRBJ2-4, is DVKVTQSSRYLVKRTGEKVFLECVQDMDHENMFWYRQDPGLGLRLIYFSYDVKMKEKGDIPEGYSVSREKKERFSLILESASTNQTSMYLCASSSEGGPKNIQYFGAGTRLSVL.

This clone occurred once. The chain employs TRBV6-6 and TRBJ1-2, with D possibly TRBD1 on 6 matching bases. The V gene's germline CDR1 is MNHNY and CDR2 SVGAGI (reference sequence). The CDR3 is 14 amino acids. Trimming took 4 bases from V and 4 from J, leaving 13 bases between them. CDR3 residues: CASSLVKGGYGYTF. CDR3 sequence (DNA): TGTGCCAGCAGTTTGGTGAAAGGGGGCTATGGCTACACCTTC.

V gene TRBV7-3 combines with J gene TRBJ2-2, with no clear D. This CDR3 spans 14 amino acids. From germline, CDR1 is SGHTA and CDR2 FQGTGA. The V gene lost 5 bases and the J gene lost 6 bases, with 13 bases spanning the gap. In DNA form, the CDR3 reads TGTGCCAGCAGCCTACTTAGAGAAGCCGGGGAGCTGTTTTTT. Its translation: CASSLLREAGELFF.

This chain links TRBV10-3 with TRBJ2-3; D gene ambiguous. From germline, CDR1 is ENHRY and CDR2 SYGVKD. V was clipped by 4 bases and J by 5 bases, with 4 bases between them. The length of the CDR3 is 11 residues. The CDR3 sequence is CAISGGDTQYF. CDR3 DNA: TGTGCCATCAGTGGGGGAGATACGCAGTATTTT.

The chain uses TRBV19 and TRBJ2-6; D is perhaps TRBD1 (6 bases). The germline gives CDR1 LNHDA, CDR2 SQIVND (reference sequence). The CDR3 consists of 18 residues. V was clipped by 1 base and J by 2 bases, with 15 bases between them. The CDR3 spells CASSIVGRGQAGANVLTF. For the CDR3, the DNA is TGTGCCAGTAGTATAGTAGGCAGGGGCCAAGCTGGGGCCAACGTCCTGACTTTC.

This rearrangement joins TRBV6-5 to TRBJ1-5; D is uncertain. This CDR3 has 15 residues. Trimming pared 0 bases from V and 2 bases from J, leaving 8 bases between. The germline CDR1 and CDR2 sequences are MNHEY and SVGAGI. For the CDR3, the DNA is TGTGCCAGCAGTTACTCGGTGGCAGGCAATCAGCCCCAGCATTTT. This gives the protein CASSYSVAGNQPQHF.

V is TRBV6-5 and J is TRBJ1-5; D is perhaps TRBD1 (5 bases). The V end was cut by 6 bases, the J end by 5 bases, with 11 bases between. The CDR3 totals 13 residues. The V gene's germline CDR1 is MNHEY and CDR2 SVGAGI. The CDR3 DNA reads TGTGCCAGCAGCGCGAGAGGGGATCAGCCCCAGCATTTT. It codes for CASSARGDQPQHF.

This chain links TRBV6-6 with TRBJ2-7; D is uncertain. The V end lost 5 bases, the J end lost 7 bases, and 15 bases lay between the germline ends. This CDR3 is built from 13 residues. In germline, CDR1 is MNHNY, CDR2 SVGAGI (reference sequence). The CDR3 sequence is CASSQDLAVEQYF. DNA of the CDR3: TGTGCCAGCAGTCAGGACCTGGCGGTTGAGCAGTACTTC.

The V and J genes are TRBV6-5 and TRBJ2-3; TRBD2 aligns across 12 bases. Germline CDR1 reads MNHEY; CDR2 reads SVGAGI. CDR3 length: 15 residues. The J segment lost 3 bases and the V segment lost 5 bases, leaving 3 bases of the junction unmatched. DNA for the CDR3: TGTGCCAGCAGTCCGACTAGCGGGGGAACAGATACGCAGTATTTT. Translation: CASSPTSGGTDTQYF.

The chain links TRBV5-3 to TRBJ2-5, with D tentatively TRBD1 (8 bases). TRBV5-3 is given ORF status, its function remaining uncertain. V was clipped by 0 bases and J by 5 bases, with 11 bases between them. This CDR3 is built from 14 residues. CDR3 nucleotides: TGTGCCAGAAGCTTGGTACAGGGGGGGGAGACCCAGTACTTC. Translated, it gives CARSLVQGGETQYF.

The chain carries TRBV11-2 and TRBJ2-2, with D tentatively TRBD1 (6 bases). CDR1 and CDR2 (germline): SGHAT, FQNNGV. The CDR3 runs 15 residues. Deletions cut 5 bases from V and 1 base from J, with 11 bases between. Here the CDR3 reads CASSPRQVNTGELFF. The CDR3 region has the DNA TGTGCCAGCAGCCCTCGACAGGTGAACACCGGGGAGCTGTTTTTT.

V usage is TRBV2 and J usage is TRBJ1-2, with D tentatively TRBD1 (5 bases). The CDR3 sequence is 14 residues long. The V end was cut by 5 bases, the J end by 4 bases, with 14 bases between. Germline V gene sequence: CDR1 SNHLY, CDR2 FYNNEI. This CDR3 is CASSLATGIYGYTF. In DNA, the CDR3 is TGTGCCAGCAGTCTAGCCACAGGTATCTATGGCTACACCTTC.

The CDR3 region has the DNA TGCGCCAGCACTCTTGTCGGGGGATCTAGCACAGATACGCAGTATTTT. Its translation: CASTLVGGSSTDTQYF. The V call is TRBV5-1, the J call TRBJ2-3, with D possibly matching TRBD2 (6 bases). The CDR3 has 16 residues. Looked up from germline, CDR1 is SGHRS and CDR2 is YFSETQ. V was cut by 6 bases and J by 0 bases, with 17 bases left in between.